These 30 T cell receptor beta chains came from one sample sequenced in a study of blood T cell repertoires in COVID-19. Sequenced by immunoSEQ multiplex PCR; TCRdb stores in-frame clones only, minus some. Here the sample spans about 97,000 clones, around 87% being singletons. Specimen: peripheral blood. The receptors come from a man between 45 and 60 years old with active or convalescent COVID-19.

This clone appeared a single time. The V gene is TRBV6-6, the J gene TRBJ2-5, with a possible D match to TRBD1 (6 bases). This CDR3 comprises 13 residues. CDR1 is MNHNY, CDR2 SVGAGI, per germline (reference sequence). Trimming pared 10 bases from V and 4 bases from J, leaving 16 bases between. The DNA of the CDR3 is TGTGCCACCCGTACAGGGATAGGAGAGACCCAGTACTTC. Its protein product is CATRTGIGETQYF.

CDR3 nucleotide sequence: TGCGCCAGCAGCTTGGGGACCGGGACAGGGGGGACCGGGGAGCTGTTTTTT. Translating gives CASSLGTGTGGTGELFF. This chain joins TRBV5-1 and TRBJ2-2; 11 nucleotides match TRBD1. V trimming: 0 bases; J trimming: 5 bases; junction bases outside the gene matches: 6. The CDR3 has 17 amino acids. Germline V gene data show CDR1 as SGHRS and CDR2 as YFSETQ. The full variable domain, with the rest looked up from reference TRBV5-1 and TRBJ2-2, is KAGVTQTPRYLIKTRGQQVTLSCSPISGHRSVSWYQQTPGQGLQFLFEYFSETQRNKGNFPGRFSGRQFSNSRSEMNVSTLELGDSALYLCASSLGTGTGGTGELFFGEGSRLTVL.

J is TRBJ1-2 and V is TRBV5-1; maybe TRBD1 (5 bases). The germline V gene has CDR1 SGHRS and CDR2 YFSETQ. Trimming took 0 bases from V and 0 from J, leaving 15 bases between them. CDR3 size: 17 residues. CDR3 nucleotide sequence: TGCGCCAGCAGCTTGGAAGGGGTCCCAGGTTCTAACTATGGCTACACCTTC. Translation gives CASSLEGVPGSNYGYTF.

This sequence joins TRBV6-5 and TRBJ1-1, with a possible D match to TRBD1 (5 bases). The CDR3 is made up of 16 amino acids. Germline CDR1 reads MNHEY; CDR2 reads SVGAGI. V gave up 0 bases and J gave up 5 bases, with 16 bases separating them. CDR3 in amino acids: CASSYSREGWGTEAFF. DNA for the CDR3: TGTGCCAGCAGTTACTCGAGGGAGGGGTGGGGGACTGAAGCTTTCTTT.

The chain recombines TRBV6-1 with TRBJ1-1; D unresolved. Germline loops: CDR1 MNHNS, CDR2 SASEGT. The CDR3 is 13 amino acids. Trimming left V 3 bases short and J 1 base short, with 6 bases between. The CDR3 reads CASSDNWNTEAFF. CDR3 in DNA: TGTGCCAGCAGTGACAACTGGAACACTGAAGCTTTCTTT.

V usage is TRBV5-4 and J usage is TRBJ2-3; 8 nucleotides agree with TRBD2. V lost 0 bases, J lost 1 base, and 7 bases stayed unmatched. Germline V gene lookup returns CDR1 SGHNT and CDR2 YYREEE (reference sequence). The CDR3 length is 17 residues. The CDR3 coding sequence is TGTGCCAGCAGCTTGGCAGGGGCGGGGGGCCGCACAGATACGCAGTATTTT. This sequence encodes CASSLAGAGGRTDTQYF.

V usage is TRBV18 and J usage is TRBJ2-2; 7 nucleotides line up with TRBD2. Germline assignment: CDR1 KGHSH and CDR2 LQKENI. V trimming: 3 bases; J trimming: 4 bases; junction bases outside the gene matches: 5. There are 15 residues in the CDR3. CDR3 DNA: TGTGCCAGCTCACCGAGGGAGGGGAGCACCGGGGAGCTGTTTTTT. It yields the protein CASSPREGSTGELFF.

This chain uses TRBV28 with TRBJ2-1, with D possibly matching TRBD1 (6 bases). The germline gives CDR1 MDHEN, CDR2 SYDVKM. The CDR3 has 15 residues. Deletions cut 5 bases from V and 3 bases from J, with 14 bases between. CDR3 in DNA: TGTGCCAGCAGTGTCAGGGGTCCTCGCTACAATGAGCAGTTCTTC. Amino acid sequence: CASSVRGPRYNEQFF.

Only a few counts were recorded for this clone. In the same sample, other DNA sequences code for this CDR3. This chain links TRBV10-2 with TRBJ2-5, with 8 positions matching TRBD1. The CDR3 is made up of 12 amino acids. Germline-derived CDR1 and CDR2 are WSHSY and SAAADI. Trimming took 5 bases from V and 5 from J; bases not matched to a gene: 1. The CDR3 here is CASSTGGETQYF. The CDR3 region has the DNA TGCGCCAGCAGTACAGGGGGGGAGACCCAGTACTTC.

As for this clone: This specimen includes other DNA sequences encoding the same CDR3. The chain uses TRBV12-3 or TRBV12-4 and TRBJ2-1; tentatively, D is TRBD2 (5 bases). The CDR3 has 13 residues. Trimming left V 5 bases short and J 0 bases short, with 5 bases between. CDR3 loop: CASSRDSYNEQFF. The CDR3, as DNA: TGTGCCAGCAGTCGGGACTCCTACAATGAGCAGTTCTTC.

This sequence joins TRBV19 and TRBJ2-5; 9 bases are shared with TRBD2. With 7 bases clipped from V and 3 bases from J, the junction kept 6 bases outside the gene matches. Germline V gene data show CDR1 as LNHDA and CDR2 as SQIVND (reference sequence). This CDR3 has 14 amino acids. The CDR3 sequence is CASTPRGREETQYF. DNA of the CDR3: TGTGCCAGTACACCTCGCGGGAGGGAAGAGACCCAGTACTTC. The whole variable domain, remainder taken from reference TRBV19 and TRBJ2-5, is DGGITQSPKYLFRKEGQNVTLSCEQNLNHDAMYWYRQDPGQGLRLIYYSQIVNDFQKGDIAEGYSVSREKKESFPLTVTSAQKNPTAFYLCASTPRGREETQYFGPGTRLLVL.

DNA of the CDR3: TGTGCCGGCCTAGCGGGGGTCGGCACAGATACGCAGTATTTT. This sequence encodes CAGLAGVGTDTQYF. The chain has TRBV18 and TRBJ2-3; 10 bases are shared with TRBD2. J lost 1 base, V lost 11 bases, and 6 bases had no gene match. The germline V gene encodes CDR1 KGHSH and CDR2 LQKENI. The CDR3 is 14 residues long.

CDR3 loop: CASSLRDRLDTEAFF. The DNA of the CDR3 is TGTGCCAGCAGCTTAAGGGACAGGTTGGACACTGAAGCTTTCTTT. The chain links TRBV7-8 to TRBJ1-1; TRBD1 aligns across 8 bases. Germline loops: CDR1 SGHVS, CDR2 FQNEAQ. The CDR3 runs to 15 residues. V lost 2 bases, J lost 3 bases, and 5 bases stayed unmatched.

The chain joins TRBV27 to TRBJ2-2; TRBD2 matches 9 bases. The CDR3 is 16 residues long. Germline assignment: CDR1 MNHEY and CDR2 SMNVEV (reference sequence). The V gene end was trimmed by 2 bases and the J gene end by 5 bases; junction bases not matched to a gene: 6. The CDR3 DNA sequence: TGTGCCAGCAGTTTAGCGGGGGGGCATGTTACCGGGGAGCTGTTTTTT. Amino acid sequence: CASSLAGGHVTGELFF.

The chain links TRBV6-2 or TRBV6-3 to TRBJ1-5; no clear D gene. The V gene's germline CDR1 is MNHEY and CDR2 SVGEGT. The length of the CDR3 is 14 residues. Trimming shortened V by 5 bases and J by 4 bases, and 12 bases separated the two germline ends. This CDR3 reads CASSRGPPNQPQHF. The DNA for the CDR3 is TGTGCCAGCAGTCGAGGGCCCCCTAATCAGCCCCAGCATTTT.

This clone was seen only once. J is TRBJ1-2 and V is TRBV3-1 (or the pseudogene TRBV3-2); weak D call: TRBD1 (5 bases). This CDR3 contains 13 residues. The V end lost 4 bases, the J end lost 4 bases, and 10 bases lay between the germline ends. The germline V gene has CDR1 LGHDT and CDR2 YNNKEL (reference sequence). The DNA for the CDR3 is TGTGCCAGCAGCCCCAATACAGGCTATGGCTACACCTTC. Translated, it gives CASSPNTGYGYTF.

This chain connects TRBV5-6 to TRBJ2-5; 7 bases fit TRBD1. CDR3 length equals 15 residues. CDR1 and CDR2 (germline): SGHDT, YYEEEE. Trimming at V came to 4 bases and at J to 5 bases, leaving 11 bases not matched to a gene. CDR3 region: CASSPRDSASETQYF. In nucleotides, the CDR3 is TGTGCCAGCAGCCCCCGGGACAGCGCCTCGGAGACCCAGTACTTC.

The V gene is TRBV28, the J gene TRBJ2-2; 8 positions match TRBD2. Germline V gene data show CDR1 as MDHEN and CDR2 as SYDVKM. There are 17 residues in the CDR3. Germline trimming cut 3 bases from V and 1 base from J; bases unmatched to any gene: 7. The CDR3 DNA follows: TGTGCCAGCAGTTTGCCTAATCTAGCGGGGAACACCGGGGAGCTGTTTTTT. This translates into CASSLPNLAGNTGELFF.

The chain is built from TRBV28 and TRBJ2-7, with TRBD1 matching 9 bases. Germline V gene sequence: CDR1 MDHEN, CDR2 SYDVKM. The junction had 5 bases not matched to a gene; V was cut back by 1 base and J by 7 bases. The CDR3 totals 14 residues. The CDR3 bases are TGTGCCAGCAGTTTATCACAGGGGGCGGGGGAGCAGTACTTC. It specifies CASSLSQGAGEQYF.

V gene TRBV20-1 combines with J gene TRBJ2-1; D is unclear. This CDR3 spans 11 amino acids. Trimming took off 6 bases at V and 6 bases at J, with 9 bases between the two ends. Germline V gene lookup returns CDR1 DFQATT and CDR2 SNEGSKA (reference sequence). CDR3 in amino acids: CSARSANEQFF. CDR3 coding DNA: TGCAGTGCGAGGTCAGCCAATGAGCAGTTCTTC.

V is TRBV24-1 and J is TRBJ2-7; 9 nucleotides match TRBD1. Germline lookup yields CDR1 KGHDR and CDR2 SFDVKD. The CDR3 spans 18 residues. Trimming took 2 bases from V and 7 from J; bases not matched to a gene: 17. This CDR3 is CATSDSAPQGAGIFEQYF. CDR3 DNA sequence: TGTGCCACCAGTGATTCGGCACCACAGGGGGCCGGAATCTTTGAGCAGTACTTC.

The rearrangement uses TRBV7-9 and TRBJ1-5; D is possibly TRBD1 (5 bases). Trimming took off 4 bases at V and 3 bases at J, with 10 bases between the two ends. Per the germline V gene, CDR1 is SEHNR and CDR2 is FQNEAQ (reference sequence). This CDR3 contains 14 residues. The CDR3 sequence is CASSSGGSNQPQHF. The CDR3, as DNA: TGTGCCAGCAGCTCGGGGGGATCCAATCAGCCCCAGCATTTT.

V usage is TRBV24-1 and J usage is TRBJ2-5, with a tentative D call TRBD1 (5 bases). Germline V gene sequence: CDR1 KGHDR, CDR2 SFDVKD. V was pared by 1 base and J by 4 bases, with 9 bases between. The CDR3 has 14 amino acids. The CDR3 sequence: CATSDFSGIETQYF. CDR3 bases: TGTGCCACCAGTGATTTTTCAGGGATAGAGACCCAGTACTTC.

The chain recombines TRBV15 with TRBJ2-5; 7 bases match TRBD2. The junction had 6 bases not matched to a gene; V was cut back by 3 bases and J by 2 bases. CDR3 size: 15 residues. Germline V CDR1 and CDR2: LNHNV, YYDKDF (reference sequence). The CDR3 here is CATSRPGRQQETQYF. The CDR3 region has the DNA TGTGCCACCAGCAGGCCCGGGAGGCAGCAAGAGACCCAGTACTTC.

The chain uses TRBV5-4 and TRBJ2-6, with D perhaps TRBD1 (8 bases). V was clipped by 5 bases and J by 4 bases, with 22 bases between them. The germline V gene has CDR1 SGHNT and CDR2 YYREEE (reference sequence). This CDR3 region has 18 residues. The CDR3 nucleotides are TGTGCCAGCAGACCGGGGGGACAGGCCTCCCTCGGGGCCAACGTCCTGACTTTC. Protein product: CASRPGGQASLGANVLTF.

The J gene is TRBJ2-3, the V gene TRBV5-1; 7 nucleotides align to TRBD1. Per germline, CDR1 SGHRS and CDR2 YFSETQ. The CDR3 has 14 amino acids. The V segment lost 6 bases and the J segment 6 bases; nucleotides outside the gene matches: 10. The CDR3 DNA is TGCGCCAGCAAGGTGGAGACAGGGCAGGATACGCAGTATTTT. Residues: CASKVETGQDTQYF.

J is TRBJ2-5 and V is TRBV10-2; D is possibly TRBD1 (5 bases). The CDR3 extends over 12 amino acids. Germline CDR1 and CDR2: WSHSY and SAAADI. Trimming took 11 bases from V and 4 from J, leaving 14 bases between them. As DNA, the CDR3 is TGCGCCGTGAGAGGAAGGGGAGAGACCCAGTACTTC. Its protein product is CAVRGRGETQYF.

J is TRBJ2-1 and V is TRBV11-3, with D tentatively TRBD1 (5 bases). This CDR3 spans 15 amino acids. CDR1 and CDR2 (germline): SGHNT, YENEEA. Trimming left V 2 bases short and J 6 bases short, with 14 bases between. The CDR3 nucleotides read TGTGCCAGCAGCTTATCAGCAGGGATGGGCAATGAGCAGTTCTTC. It specifies CASSLSAGMGNEQFF.

The genes are TRBV5-4 and TRBJ2-3; D might be TRBD2 (7 bases). Germline V gene lookup returns CDR1 SGHNT and CDR2 YYREEE (reference sequence). CDR3 size: 16 residues. V was cut by 5 bases and J by 0 bases, with 16 bases left in between. The CDR3 DNA reads TGTGCCAGCAGTCTTTTTCGGGGGGCTAGCACAGATACGCAGTATTTT. This encodes CASSLFRGASTDTQYF. The complete variable domain, with remaining parts taken from reference TRBV5-4 and TRBJ2-3, reads ETGVTQSPTHLIKTRGQQVTLRCSSQSGHNTVSWYQQALGQGPQFIFQYYREEENGRGNFPPRFSGLQFPNYSSELNVNALELDDSALYLCASSLFRGASTDTQYFGPGTRLTVL.

This clone was observed a single time. The rearrangement uses TRBV5-1 and TRBJ2-3; 12 bases match TRBD2. CDR1 is SGHRS and CDR2 is YFSETQ in the germline V gene. The CDR3 is 14 amino acids. The trim removed 4 bases at V and 6 bases at J, leaving 3 bases unmatched. CDR3 in amino acids: CASSTGLAGDTQYF. Written as DNA, the CDR3 is TGCGCCAGCAGCACTGGACTAGCGGGGGATACGCAGTATTTT.